Presented here are 5 T cell receptor beta chains from one specimen sequenced in a study of CD8+CD57+ T cells in acquired aplastic anemia. CDR3 and TCR beta VDJ profiling relied on a genomic DNA template. TCRdb used MiXCR to reprocess the reads, holding one entry per CDR3 protein. Counted here are 200,000 to 250,000 distinct CDR3 sequences, 34% occurring once; the ten biggest clones make up 1% to 1.3%. The specimen was sorted CD4+, CD8+, or CD8+CD57+ T cells (not recorded which) from PBMCs. The receptors come from a human donor in good health, serving as a control.

The sample holds a few counts of this clonotype. The genes are TRBV4-2 and TRBJ2-1; D is possibly TRBD1 or TRBD2 (5 bases each). The germline CDR1 and CDR2 sequences are LGHNA and YNFKEQ. V was shortened by 2 bases and J by 12 bases, with 11 bases between the two germline ends. This CDR3 has 12 residues. For the CDR3, the DNA is TGTGCCAGCAGCCAAACTAGTGACAGGCAGTTCTTC. Protein: CASSQTSDRQFF.

This clonotype was seen at least ten times. The chain recombines TRBV12-3 or TRBV12-4 with TRBJ1-2; D may be TRBD1 (6 bases). V was shortened by 6 bases and J by 6 bases, with 20 bases between the two germline ends. The CDR3 length is 15 residues. CDR3 DNA sequence: TGTGCCAGCAGGATTGGGACAATACCAAAGCATGGCTACACCTTC. It encodes CASRIGTIPKHGYTF.

This clonotype was observed a single time. The junction differs from germline at one of its ends, possibly a read error. The chain has TRBV19 and TRBJ1-2; 7 nucleotides agree with TRBD1. The length of the CDR3 is 19 residues. Germline V CDR1 and CDR2: LNHDA, SQIVND (reference sequence). CDR3 coding DNA: TGTGCCAGTAGTCTTAGGGTAGGAGACAGGGTGAATTGGAGCTATGGCTGCACCTTC. Its translation: CASSLRVGDRVNWSYGCTF.

The chain joins TRBV2 to TRBJ2-5; D possibly corresponds to TRBD1 (6 bases). V was shortened by 3 bases and J by 4 bases, with 15 bases between the two germline ends. From germline, CDR1 is SNHLY and CDR2 FYNNEI. This CDR3 has 15 amino acids. CDR3: CASSEDSGFGETQYF. The CDR3 region has the DNA TGTGCCAGCAGTGAGGACAGTGGGTTTGGAGAGACCCAGTACTTC.

Here the CDR3 reads CSARTGSAGYTF. The DNA for the CDR3 is TGCAGTGCGAGGACAGGGAGCGCTGGCTACACCTTC. The V gene is TRBV20-1, the J gene TRBJ1-2, with 8 bases identical to TRBD1. CDR1 is DFQATT and CDR2 is SNEGSKA in the germline V gene (reference sequence). V lost 6 bases to trimming and J lost 7 bases; unmatched junction nucleotides: 7. CDR3 length: 12 amino acids.